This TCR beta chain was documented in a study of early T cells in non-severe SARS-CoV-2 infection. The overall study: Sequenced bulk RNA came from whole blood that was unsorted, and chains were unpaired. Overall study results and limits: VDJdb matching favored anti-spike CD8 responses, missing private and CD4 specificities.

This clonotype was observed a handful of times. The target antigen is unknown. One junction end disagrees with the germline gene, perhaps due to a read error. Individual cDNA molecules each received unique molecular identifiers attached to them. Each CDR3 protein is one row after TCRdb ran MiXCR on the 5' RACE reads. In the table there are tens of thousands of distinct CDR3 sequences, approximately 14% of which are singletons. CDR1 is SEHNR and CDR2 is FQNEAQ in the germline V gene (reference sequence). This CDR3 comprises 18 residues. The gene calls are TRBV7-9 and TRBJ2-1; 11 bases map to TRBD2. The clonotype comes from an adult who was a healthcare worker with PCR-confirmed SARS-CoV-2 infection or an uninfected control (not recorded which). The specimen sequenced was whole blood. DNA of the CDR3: TGTGCCAGCAGCTCTACTGTAGCGGGAGGGCCCCTCTACGATGAGCAGTTCTTC. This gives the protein CASSSTVAGGPLYDEQFF.